This entry lists 8 T cell receptor beta chains sequenced from one sample in a study of blood T cells in healthy people across ages. A J-beta primer mix and a sample-barcoded 5' primer were used in a second PCR of roughly 7 to 12 cycles. Each CDR3 protein gets one entry after TCRdb re-called the 5' RACE reads with MiXCR. The data show 380,000 or so distinct CDR3 sequences, about 55% seen once. Sequenced material: blood. The receptors shown here come from a man in his 60s in good health.

V gene TRBV9 combines with J gene TRBJ1-1; D is unresolved. V was cut by 0 bases and J by 2 bases, with 11 bases left in between. Looked up from germline, CDR1 is SGDLS and CDR2 is YYNGEE. This CDR3 region has 15 residues. The DNA of the CDR3 is TGTGCCAGCAGCGTAGCGTCAGAAGCTAACACTGAAGCTTTCTTT. It specifies CASSVASEANTEAFF.

The rearrangement uses TRBV5-1 and TRBJ2-7; 11 bases are a match to TRBD1. The CDR3 runs 16 residues. Trimming took 0 bases from V and 3 from J; bases not matched to a gene: 5. From germline, CDR1 is SGHRS and CDR2 YFSETQ. CDR3 residues: CASSLDGQGASYEQYF. In DNA form, the CDR3 reads TGCGCCAGCAGCTTGGATGGACAGGGGGCTAGCTACGAGCAGTACTTC.

This clonotype was counted only a few times. The V call is TRBV19, the J call TRBJ2-3; 7 bases line up with TRBD1. CDR3 length equals 13 residues. Germline CDR1 LNHDA, CDR2 SQIVND (reference sequence). The V and J ends lost 3 bases and 5 bases, in that order; junction bases with no gene match: 2. CDR3 region: CASSIDREDTQYF. DNA for the CDR3: TGTGCCAGTAGTATCGACAGGGAAGATACGCAGTATTTT.

The rearrangement joins TRBV7-9 to TRBJ1-2; weak D call: TRBD1 (6 bases). This CDR3 is built from 13 residues. In germline, CDR1 is SEHNR, CDR2 FQNEAQ (reference sequence). V was shortened by 7 bases and J by 5 bases, with 14 bases between the two germline ends. The CDR3 bases are TGTGCCAGCACCTCACGGGGGCATTATGGCTACACCTTC. It encodes CASTSRGHYGYTF.

This chain joins TRBV4-2 and TRBJ2-5; 10 bases are a match to TRBD2. V dropped 1 base and J dropped 11; count of bases not matched to a gene: 16. The CDR3 consists of 17 residues. In germline, CDR1 is LGHNA, CDR2 YNFKEQ. CDR3 sequence reads: CASSQAERSGRGNEQYF. The CDR3 region has the DNA TGTGCCAGCAGCCAAGCGGAAAGAAGCGGGAGGGGGAATGAGCAGTACTTC.

The V gene is TRBV12-3 or TRBV12-4, the J gene TRBJ2-4, with D unresolved. The DNA matches TRBJ2-7 better at its end, which makes the J call doubtful. This CDR3 has 14 amino acids. In DNA, the CDR3 is TGTGCCAGCAGTTCCGCACATGGACCCTACGAGCAGTACTTC. Protein sequence: CASSSAHGPYEQYF.

The chain uses TRBV6-1 and TRBJ2-1; D ambiguous. CDR3 length: 13 amino acids. V was trimmed by 6 bases and J by 4 bases, leaving 10 bases between them. Germline V gives CDR1 MNHNS, CDR2 SASEGT. The CDR3, as DNA: TGTGCCAGCAGCCTTACACTGTACAATGAGCAGTTCTTC. Translated: CASSLTLYNEQFF.

The chain uses TRBV5-1 and TRBJ2-2; D tentatively reads TRBD1 or TRBD2 (6 bases each). This CDR3 has 16 amino acids. V was clipped by 0 bases and J by 5 bases, with 14 bases between them. Germline loops: CDR1 SGHRS, CDR2 YFSETQ. CDR3 sequence: CASSLATGALTGELFF. The CDR3 DNA is TGCGCCAGCAGCTTGGCTACGGGGGCTCTTACCGGGGAGCTGTTTTTT.